These 23 T cell receptor beta chains share one sample of origin, sequenced in a study of fetal regulatory T cell absence and autoimmunity. Produced via immunoSEQ multiplex PCR; TCRdb's table is partial and in-frame only. The sample holds approximately 94,000 clones; roughly 70% are singletons and the top ten take roughly 2%. The sequenced sample consisted of pancreas tissue. All receptors come from a male donor with IPEX syndrome.

This clone was found once. The rearrangement uses TRBV18 and TRBJ2-4; D remains unclear. The V gene's germline CDR1 is KGHSH and CDR2 LQKENI. Trimming took 2 bases from V and 0 from J, leaving 5 bases between them. The CDR3 has 14 residues. The CDR3 DNA is TGTGCCAGCTCACCAAGTGCAGCCAAAAACATTCAGTACTTC. Translated, it gives CASSPSAAKNIQYF.

This clone has a handful of counts. This chain connects TRBV29-1 to TRBJ1-2; D unresolved. The CDR3 runs 13 residues. Germline lookup yields CDR1 SQVTM and CDR2 ANQGSEA. The V and J ends lost 2 bases and 0 bases respectively, with 7 bases between them. The CDR3 bases are TGCAGCGTTGAACGGCAGTCTAACTATGGCTACACCTTC. Amino acids: CSVERQSNYGYTF.

The chain combines TRBV9 with TRBJ2-7; tentatively, D is TRBD1 (6 bases). Looked up from germline, CDR1 is SGDLS and CDR2 is YYNGEE. This CDR3 has 16 amino acids. V lost 3 bases, J lost 2 bases, and 18 bases lay in between. The CDR3 loop reads CASSAFTGTFPYEQYF. The CDR3 region has the DNA TGTGCCAGCAGCGCCTTTACCGGGACATTTCCCTACGAGCAGTACTTC. The whole variable domain, filled in from reference TRBV9 and TRBJ2-7, reads DSGVTQTPKHLITATGQRVTLRCSPRSGDLSVYWYQQSLDQGLQFLIQYYNGEERAKGNILERFSAQQFPDLHSELNLSSLELGDSALYFCASSAFTGTFPYEQYFGPGTRLTVT.

The V call is TRBV30, the J call TRBJ1-1; no clear D. The V gene's germline CDR1 is GTSNPN and CDR2 SVGIG (reference sequence). The CDR3 contains 13 residues. Trimming took off 0 bases at V and 4 bases at J, with 9 bases between the two ends. The CDR3: CAWSVSRGTEAFF. DNA of the CDR3: TGTGCCTGGAGTGTTAGTAGAGGCACTGAAGCTTTCTTT.

The genes are TRBV7-9 and TRBJ2-5; tentative D call: TRBD1 (6 bases). Trimming stripped 5 bases from V and 3 bases from J, with 10 bases between. Germline lookup yields CDR1 SEHNR and CDR2 FQNEAQ (reference sequence). The CDR3 contains 13 residues. The CDR3 is CASSKAGEETQYF. In DNA form, the CDR3 reads TGTGCCAGCAGCAAGGCAGGGGAAGAGACCCAGTACTTC. Looking up the rest from reference TRBV7-9 and TRBJ2-5 gives the full variable domain: DTGVSQNPRHKITKRGQNVTFRCDPISEHNRLYWYRQTLGQGPEFLTYFQNEAQLEKSRLLSDRFSAERPKGSFSTLEIQRTEQGDSAMYLCASSKAGEETQYFGPGTRLLVL.

V usage is TRBV2 and J usage is TRBJ2-1, with 8 bases identical to TRBD2. J lost 3 bases, V lost 10 bases, and 17 bases had no gene match. The CDR3 is 17 residues long. CDR1 SNHLY and CDR2 FYNNEI come from the germline V gene. The CDR3 reads CATLWTLAGKFYNEQFF. The DNA of the CDR3 is TGTGCCACCCTTTGGACCTTAGCGGGGAAGTTCTACAATGAGCAGTTCTTC.

A remark on this clone: The junction differs from germline at one of its ends, possibly a read error. V is TRBV5-1 and J is TRBJ1-1, with 8 bases that match TRBD1. The CDR3 extends over 16 amino acids. CDR1 is SGHRS and CDR2 is YFSETQ in the germline V gene. DNA for the CDR3: TGCGCCAGCAGATTGGACTGGACAGGGCGGAACACTGAAGCTTTCTTT. Translating it yields CASRLDWTGRNTEAFF. Variable domain in full (rest from reference TRBV5-1 and TRBJ1-1): KAGVTQTPRYLIKTRGQQVTLSCSPISGHRSVSWYQQTPGQGLQFLFEYFSETQRNKGNFPGRFSGRQFSNSRSEMNVSTLELGDSALYLCASRLDWTGRNTEAFFGQGTRLTVV.

The chain employs TRBV7-9 and TRBJ2-5; perhaps TRBD1 as D (5 bases). CDR3 size: 15 residues. V lost 3 bases and J lost 6, with 17 bases in between. From germline, CDR1 is SEHNR and CDR2 FQNEAQ (reference sequence). CDR3 DNA sequence: TGTGCCAGCAGCTTCCCAAGGGGCGGCCAGCAGACCCAGTACTTC. Its translation is CASSFPRGGQQTQYF.

The rearrangement joins TRBV30 to TRBJ1-2, with D unresolved. With 0 bases removed from V and 4 bases from J, the gap between germline ends came to 15 bases. The CDR3 is made up of 15 amino acids. The germline gives CDR1 GTSNPN, CDR2 SVGIG (reference sequence). The CDR3 is CAWSVGRVFGYGYTF. Written as DNA, the CDR3 is TGTGCCTGGAGTGTAGGGCGCGTCTTTGGCTATGGCTACACCTTC. The whole variable domain, filled in from reference TRBV30 and TRBJ1-2, reads SQTIHQWPATLVQPVGSPLSLECTVEGTSNPNLYWYRQAAGRGLQLLFYSVGIGQISSEVPQNLSASRPQDRQFILSSKKLLLSDSGFYLCAWSVGRVFGYGYTFGSGTRLTVV.

The chain links TRBV6-5 to TRBJ1-2; 7 bases are a match to TRBD1. V dropped 5 bases and J dropped 3; count of bases not matched to a gene: 3. From germline, CDR1 is MNHEY and CDR2 SVGAGI. This CDR3 has 13 amino acids. The CDR3: CASSDRADYGYTF. CDR3 sequence (DNA): TGTGCCAGCAGTGACAGGGCTGACTATGGCTACACCTTC.

CDR3 loop: CASSLAGTARYGYTF. The CDR3 DNA sequence: TGTGCCAGCAGCTTAGCCGGGACAGCTAGGTATGGCTACACCTTC. The chain combines TRBV7-9 with TRBJ1-2; 7 nucleotides line up with TRBD1. The V gene's germline CDR1 is SEHNR and CDR2 FQNEAQ (reference sequence). V gave up 0 bases and J gave up 5 bases; unmatched junction bases: 6. The CDR3 loop spans 15 amino acids.

This clone showed up just a few times. The chain couples TRBV5-1 to TRBJ1-4, with 7 bases that match TRBD1. This CDR3 is built from 14 residues. Trimming at V came to 2 bases and at J to 5 bases, leaving 3 bases not matched to a gene. Germline V gene sequence: CDR1 SGHRS, CDR2 YFSETQ. CDR3 DNA sequence: TGCGCCAGCAGCTTAGGGACAGCAAATGAAAAACTGTTTTTT. It specifies CASSLGTANEKLFF.

J is TRBJ1-1 and V is TRBV9; D gene unclear. Trimming removed 2 bases at V and 1 base at J, with 6 bases between. CDR1 SGDLS and CDR2 YYNGEE come from the germline V gene. The CDR3 totals 13 residues. DNA for the CDR3: TGTGCCAGCAGCGTGGTATGGAACACTGAAGCTTTCTTT. It specifies CASSVVWNTEAFF. The entire variable domain, with the rest obtained from reference TRBV9 and TRBJ1-1, is as follows: DSGVTQTPKHLITATGQRVTLRCSPRSGDLSVYWYQQSLDQGLQFLIQYYNGEERAKGNILERFSAQQFPDLHSELNLSSLELGDSALYFCASSVVWNTEAFFGQGTRLTVV.

This sequence joins TRBV27 and TRBJ2-1; 9 nucleotides align to TRBD2. The CDR3 sequence is 15 residues long. Germline V gives CDR1 MNHEY, CDR2 SMNVEV (reference sequence). Trimming removed 2 bases from V and 3 bases from J; junction bases left unmatched: 2. This chain's CDR3 is CASSLISGSYNEQFF. CDR3 bases: TGTGCCAGCAGTTTAATTAGCGGGAGCTACAATGAGCAGTTCTTC.

This rearrangement joins TRBV18 to TRBJ2-5; TRBD1 matches at 10 bases. This CDR3 is 17 amino acids long. The germline V gene has CDR1 KGHSH and CDR2 LQKENI. V shed 1 base, J shed 4 bases, and the junction held 9 bases outside the gene matches. CDR3 nucleotides: TGTGCCAGCTCACCACTACCCTGGGACAGGGGTTCAGAGACCCAGTACTTC. Residues: CASSPLPWDRGSETQYF.

This chain uses TRBV7-9 with TRBJ2-3, with D perhaps assigned TRBD1 or TRBD2 (6 bases each). CDR1 is SEHNR and CDR2 is FQNEAQ in the germline V gene (reference sequence). V dropped 1 base and J dropped 9 bases, with 14 bases sitting between them. This CDR3 is built from 14 residues. The CDR3 DNA sequence: TGTGCCAGCAGCTTAGGGGGGGCCGGGGCCACGCAGTATTTT. Its protein product is CASSLGGAGATQYF.

The chain joins TRBV6-5 to TRBJ2-5; D assignment may be TRBD1 or TRBD2 (6 bases each). Trimming pared 2 bases from V and 1 base from J, leaving 14 bases between. The CDR3 has 16 residues. Germline V gives CDR1 MNHEY, CDR2 SVGAGI. The DNA for the CDR3 is TGTGCCAGCAGTTACAGGAGGGGGGCCCTCCAAGAGACCCAGTACTTC. Translated, it gives CASSYRRGALQETQYF.

This chain links TRBV27 with TRBJ2-5; no firm D call. This CDR3 contains 13 residues. CDR1 and CDR2 (germline): MNHEY, SMNVEV (reference sequence). The ends were cut back, 6 bases at V and 1 base at J, with 9 bases in the middle. CDR3 DNA: TGTGCCAGCAGCCCTTTGGGCCAAGAGACCCAGTACTTC. Encoded protein: CASSPLGQETQYF.

This clone was picked up one time. The J gene is TRBJ2-3, the V gene TRBV10-2, with 9 bases identical to TRBD2. This CDR3 has 15 amino acids. V dropped 4 bases and J dropped 4; count of bases not matched to a gene: 6. The germline CDR1 and CDR2 sequences are WSHSY and SAAADI. CDR3 bases: TGCGCCAGCAGTGTGGCGGGAGGGCCTCCAGATACGCAGTATTTT. Translated, it gives CASSVAGGPPDTQYF.

This chain links TRBV5-1 with TRBJ2-7, with TRBD1 matching over 8 bases. With V trimmed by 1 base and J by 0 bases, 3 bases remained unmatched. Per the germline V gene, CDR1 is SGHRS and CDR2 is YFSETQ. The CDR3 sequence is 15 residues long. The CDR3 DNA follows: TGCGCCAGCAGCTTGACAGGGGGTAGCTCCTACGAGCAGTACTTC. It yields the protein CASSLTGGSSYEQYF. The full variable domain, rest sourced from reference TRBV5-1 and TRBJ2-7, is KAGVTQTPRYLIKTRGQQVTLSCSPISGHRSVSWYQQTPGQGLQFLFEYFSETQRNKGNFPGRFSGRQFSNSRSEMNVSTLELGDSALYLCASSLTGGSSYEQYFGPGTRLTVT.

The J gene is TRBJ2-1, the V gene TRBV27; D is perhaps TRBD1 or TRBD2 (6 bases each). CDR1 is MNHEY, CDR2 SMNVEV, per germline (reference sequence). The CDR3 totals 13 residues. V was trimmed by 1 base and J by 8 bases, leaving 9 bases between them. DNA for the CDR3: TGTGCCAGCAGTTTATTCGGGGGCTATGAGCAGTTCTTC. Translated, it gives CASSLFGGYEQFF.

This clone has just a few counts. V and J are TRBV27 and TRBJ2-7; 9 positions agree with TRBD1. The V gene's germline CDR1 is MNHEY and CDR2 SMNVEV (reference sequence). The V gene end was trimmed by 0 bases and the J gene end by 4 bases; junction bases not matched to a gene: 4. The CDR3 consists of 15 residues. CDR3 DNA sequence: TGTGCCAGCAGTTTATCACGACAGGGGGGTTACGAGCAGTACTTC. This codes for CASSLSRQGGYEQYF.

The genes are TRBV10-1 and TRBJ2-3; 9 nucleotides line up with TRBD1. The J segment lost 6 bases and the V segment lost 8 bases, leaving 6 bases of the junction unmatched. The CDR3 extends over 13 amino acids. Germline assignment: CDR1 WNHNN and CDR2 SYGVQD (reference sequence). CDR3 DNA: TGCGCCAGCGCCGACAGGGGGGGGGATACGCAGTATTTT. This codes for CASADRGGDTQYF.